Presented here are 24 T cell receptor beta chains from one specimen sequenced in a study of blood T cell repertoires in COVID-19. Profiled with immunoSEQ multiplex PCR; TCRdb holds only in-frame clones, not every one. The top ten hold approximately 8.7% of the sample, which has just under 95,000 clones, around 80% seen once. Material: peripheral blood. These receptor sequences come from a man aged 45-65 years who had recovered from COVID-19.

The table lists this clone with a few counts. The chain combines TRBV6-5 with TRBJ1-1, with 9 bases aligning to TRBD1. V lost 8 bases, J lost 1 base, and 8 bases stayed unmatched. The CDR3 is 15 residues long. CDR1 is MNHEY and CDR2 is SVGAGI in the germline V gene. CDR3 sequence reads: CASSPGQGANTEAFF. In nucleotides, the CDR3 is TGTGCCAGCTCGCCGGGACAGGGCGCGAACACTGAAGCTTTCTTT.

This clone was recorded only once. J is TRBJ2-5 and V is TRBV5-4; 8 nucleotides line up with TRBD1. The ends lost 2 bases at V and 5 bases at J; junction bases unmatched: 11. This CDR3 is built from 16 residues. The germline CDR1 and CDR2 sequences are SGHNT and YYREEE (reference sequence). The CDR3 protein is CASSLPTRQGRETQYF. The CDR3 nucleotides are TGTGCCAGCAGCTTACCGACAAGACAGGGGCGGGAGACCCAGTACTTC.

This chain links TRBV11-2 with TRBJ1-5; no firm D call. V was pared by 5 bases and J by 0 bases, with 11 bases between. Germline V CDR1 and CDR2: SGHAT, FQNNGV. CDR3 size: 15 residues. The CDR3 here is CASSPGGYSNQPQHF. CDR3 coding DNA: TGTGCCAGCAGCCCTGGAGGGTATAGCAATCAGCCCCAGCATTTT.

V and J are TRBV6-1 and TRBJ1-2; TRBD1 agrees at 7 bases. The CDR3 loop spans 15 amino acids. Germline CDR1 reads MNHNS; CDR2 reads SASEGT. V trimming: 1 base; J trimming: 4 bases; junction bases outside the gene matches: 6. CDR3 DNA: TGTGCCAGCAGTGAAGAGGGGAGGACAGGCTATGGCTACACCTTC. Translating gives CASSEEGRTGYGYTF.

The V and J genes are TRBV4-1 and TRBJ2-3; 8 positions match TRBD1. This CDR3 is 16 amino acids long. Trimming took 2 bases from V and 3 from J; bases not matched to a gene: 7. Germline V gives CDR1 MGHRA, CDR2 YSYEKL. In DNA form, the CDR3 reads TGCGCCAGCAGCCAACCAACAGGGGGATTGACAGATACGCAGTATTTT. Protein: CASSQPTGGLTDTQYF.

This chain joins TRBV7-9 and TRBJ1-2, with D tentatively TRBD1 (6 bases). Trimming took off 4 bases at V and 3 bases at J, with 12 bases between the two ends. CDR3 length equals 14 residues. Germline loops: CDR1 SEHNR, CDR2 FQNEAQ (reference sequence). CDR3 region: CASSSRPGDYGYTF. CDR3 bases: TGTGCCAGCAGCTCCCGTCCAGGGGACTATGGCTACACCTTC.

The gene calls are TRBV6-5 and TRBJ2-2, with TRBD2 matching 8 bases. Unmatched junction bases numbered 9, after V lost 7 bases and J lost 5 bases. This CDR3 is built from 15 residues. CDR1 and CDR2 from the germline V gene are MNHEY and SVGAGI. CDR3 residues: CASTSGTRKTGELFF. In DNA, the CDR3 is TGTGCCAGCACCTCCGGGACTAGGAAAACCGGGGAGCTGTTTTTT.

The V gene is TRBV2, the J gene TRBJ2-3, with TRBD1 matching 8 bases. Germline V gene lookup returns CDR1 SNHLY and CDR2 FYNNEI. J gave up 0 bases and V 6 bases, and 5 bases lay outside the gene matches. CDR3 length equals 15 residues. The CDR3: CASSRQGRSTDTQYF. The CDR3 DNA follows: TGTGCCAGCAGCCGACAGGGGCGTAGCACAGATACGCAGTATTTT.

The chain links TRBV28 to TRBJ1-2, with TRBD1 identical over 9 bases. CDR1 and CDR2 (germline): MDHEN, SYDVKM. The CDR3 has 15 residues. V lost 4 bases and J lost 5; bases outside the gene matches: 8. CDR3 sequence reads: CASSSRDRDGYGYTF. In nucleotides, the CDR3 is TGTGCCAGCAGTTCCCGGGACAGGGATGGATATGGCTACACCTTC.

CDR3 DNA: TGTGCCAGTACGAGGGACAGGGGGCGGGGGACTGAAGCTTTCTTT. Translating it yields CASTRDRGRGTEAFF. The V and J genes are TRBV19 and TRBJ1-1; 12 bases line up with TRBD1. With 7 bases clipped from V and 5 bases from J, the junction kept 8 bases outside the gene matches. Germline CDR1 reads LNHDA; CDR2 reads SQIVND (reference sequence). The CDR3 runs to 15 residues.

The chain links TRBV7-9 to TRBJ1-2; D unclear. The ends were cut back, 5 bases at V and 6 bases at J, with 13 bases in the middle. Germline V gives CDR1 SEHNR, CDR2 FQNEAQ (reference sequence). The CDR3 is made up of 13 amino acids. CDR3 coding DNA: TGTGCCAGCAGCCCCAGGATGGAAGATGGCTACACCTTC. Translating it yields CASSPRMEDGYTF.

The rearrangement links TRBV5-4 to TRBJ1-3, with D unclear. The CDR3 length is 16 residues. V lost 0 bases and J lost 0, with 10 bases in between. Germline CDR1 SGHNT, CDR2 YYREEE (reference sequence). CDR3 amino acids: CASSLGARPSGNTIYF. The CDR3 nucleotides read TGTGCCAGCAGCTTGGGGGCCAGGCCCTCTGGAAACACCATATATTTT.

The chain combines TRBV10-1 with TRBJ2-3, with 7 bases aligning to TRBD2. Trimming cost V 1 base and J 4 bases; bases outside gene matches: 5. This CDR3 region has 15 residues. Germline CDR1 and CDR2: WNHNN and SYGVQD (reference sequence). CDR3 loop: CASSEWREISDTQYF. Here the CDR3 DNA reads TGCGCCAGCAGTGAGTGGCGGGAGATCTCAGATACGCAGTATTTT.

The chain recombines TRBV6-5 with TRBJ1-2; a weak D match, TRBD1 (5 bases). CDR3 length: 15 amino acids. Trimming shortened V by 0 bases and J by 1 base, and 9 bases separated the two germline ends. The germline V gene has CDR1 MNHEY and CDR2 SVGAGI. The CDR3 DNA follows: TGTGCCAGCAGTTACTCCGGGACTCTTAACTATGGCTACACCTTC. It codes for CASSYSGTLNYGYTF.

This clone was counted once. V and J are TRBV2 and TRBJ2-1, with 8 positions matching TRBD2. Germline V gene sequence: CDR1 SNHLY, CDR2 FYNNEI. V dropped 9 bases and J dropped 6; count of bases not matched to a gene: 7. The CDR3 contains 13 residues. The CDR3 nucleotides are TGTGCCAGTAAGCGGGAGAGCCCCAATGAGCAGTTCTTC. It translates to CASKRESPNEQFF.

The gene calls are TRBV5-1 and TRBJ2-1; 10 positions agree with TRBD2. Germline V gene data show CDR1 as SGHRS and CDR2 as YFSETQ. Trimming removed 3 bases from V and 4 bases from J; junction bases left unmatched: 7. This CDR3 contains 16 residues. The CDR3 here is CASSSGSGGKYNEQFF. The CDR3 DNA reads as TGCGCCAGCAGCTCGGGTAGCGGGGGGAAATACAATGAGCAGTTCTTC.

The chain carries TRBV7-9 and TRBJ1-3; D remains ambiguous. The CDR3 extends over 13 amino acids. V lost 6 bases, J lost 5 bases, and 11 bases lay in between. From germline, CDR1 is SEHNR and CDR2 FQNEAQ (reference sequence). CDR3 sequence (DNA): TGTGCCAGCAGACCAGGTGATAGAAACACCATATATTTT. Translation gives CASRPGDRNTIYF.

This clone was observed a few times. This sequence joins TRBV5-1 and TRBJ2-1, with 8 bases aligning to TRBD2. V was clipped by 3 bases and J by 4 bases; unmatched bases: 6. The germline gives CDR1 SGHRS, CDR2 YFSETQ. The CDR3 has 15 amino acids. Here the CDR3 reads CASSSGGRMYNEQFF. In DNA form, the CDR3 reads TGCGCCAGCAGCTCGGGAGGGAGAATGTACAATGAGCAGTTCTTC.

V is TRBV13 and J is TRBJ2-3; maybe TRBD2 (6 bases). V lost 5 bases, J lost 4 bases, and 19 bases lay in between. CDR3 length: 16 amino acids. Germline-derived CDR1 and CDR2 are PRHDT and FYEKMQ (reference sequence). As DNA, the CDR3 is TGTGCCAGCAGCCGGGGCCGGGGGAGTAGAGCAGATACGCAGTATTTT. Its protein product is CASSRGRGSRADTQYF.

The chain is built from TRBV2 and TRBJ1-5, with a weak D call TRBD1 (6 bases). Germline values: CDR1 SNHLY, CDR2 FYNNEI. This CDR3 contains 13 residues. V lost 4 bases to trimming and J lost 5 bases, with 9 bases between them. In nucleotides, the CDR3 is TGTGCCAGCAGTGCACAGGGCCATCAGCCCCAGCATTTT. Protein sequence: CASSAQGHQPQHF.

The CDR3 sequence is CATRETSGRYEQYF. As DNA, the CDR3 is TGTGCCACACGGGAAACTAGCGGAAGATACGAGCAGTACTTC. The chain has TRBV6-5 and TRBJ2-7, with 8 bases fitting TRBD2. Looked up from germline, CDR1 is MNHEY and CDR2 is SVGAGI. V lost 10 bases and J lost 4; bases outside the gene matches: 12. The CDR3 covers 14 residues.

This clone is classed as medium-sized. The chain couples TRBV4-3 to TRBJ1-5, with 9 bases identical to TRBD1. Per germline, CDR1 LGHNA and CDR2 YSLEER. V lost 2 bases, J lost 7 bases, and 6 bases stayed unmatched. The CDR3 is made up of 15 amino acids. CDR3 loop: CASSQHTGGGQPQHF. The CDR3 bases are TGCGCCAGCAGCCAACATACAGGGGGCGGACAGCCCCAGCATTTT.

V usage is TRBV7-2 and J usage is TRBJ2-7; weak D call: TRBD2 (5 bases). Trimming cost V 2 bases and J 3 bases, with 14 bases left between them. Germline CDR1 SGHTA, CDR2 FQGNSA. CDR3 length equals 15 residues. The CDR3 bases are TGTGCCAGCAGCTTAAGCGGAACCCCTTTCTACGAGCAGTACTTC. It specifies CASSLSGTPFYEQYF.

The gene calls are TRBV12-5 and TRBJ2-1; D uncertain. V lost 3 bases and J 10 bases, leaving 7 bases between the germline ends. The germline gives CDR1 LGHNT, CDR2 FRNRAP. There are 11 residues in the CDR3. Here the CDR3 DNA reads TGTGCTAGTGGTTTTTCTCGGGAGCAGTTCTTC. Translating it yields CASGFSREQFF.